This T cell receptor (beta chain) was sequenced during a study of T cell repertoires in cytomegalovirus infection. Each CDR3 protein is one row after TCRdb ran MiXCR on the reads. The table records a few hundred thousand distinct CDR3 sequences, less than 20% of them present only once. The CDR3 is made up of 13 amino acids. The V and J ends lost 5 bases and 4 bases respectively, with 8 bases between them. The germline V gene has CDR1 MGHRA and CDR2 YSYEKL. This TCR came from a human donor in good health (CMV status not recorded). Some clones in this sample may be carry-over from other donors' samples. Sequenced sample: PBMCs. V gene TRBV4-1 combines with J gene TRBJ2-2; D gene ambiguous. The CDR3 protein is CASSYTSTGELFF. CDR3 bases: TGCGCCAGCAGCTACACATCCACCGGGGAGCTGTTTTTT.